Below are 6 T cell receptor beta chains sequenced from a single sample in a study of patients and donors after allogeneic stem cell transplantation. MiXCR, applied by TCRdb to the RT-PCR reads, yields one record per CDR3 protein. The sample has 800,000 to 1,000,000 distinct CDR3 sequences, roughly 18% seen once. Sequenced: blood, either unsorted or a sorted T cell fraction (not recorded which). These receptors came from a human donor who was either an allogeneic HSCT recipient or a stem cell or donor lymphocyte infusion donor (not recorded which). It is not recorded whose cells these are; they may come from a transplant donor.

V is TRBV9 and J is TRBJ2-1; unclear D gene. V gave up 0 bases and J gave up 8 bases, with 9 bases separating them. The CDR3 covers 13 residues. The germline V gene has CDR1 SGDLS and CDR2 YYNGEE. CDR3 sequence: CASSVGPADEQFF. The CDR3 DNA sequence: TGTGCCAGCAGCGTAGGGCCTGCCGATGAGCAGTTCTTC.

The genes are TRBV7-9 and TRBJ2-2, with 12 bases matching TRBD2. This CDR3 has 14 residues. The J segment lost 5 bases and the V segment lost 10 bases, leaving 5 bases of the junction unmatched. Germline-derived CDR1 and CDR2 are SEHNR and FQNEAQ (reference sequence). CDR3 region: CAIRLAGVTGELFF. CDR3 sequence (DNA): TGTGCCATTCGACTAGCGGGAGTTACCGGGGAGCTGTTTTTT.

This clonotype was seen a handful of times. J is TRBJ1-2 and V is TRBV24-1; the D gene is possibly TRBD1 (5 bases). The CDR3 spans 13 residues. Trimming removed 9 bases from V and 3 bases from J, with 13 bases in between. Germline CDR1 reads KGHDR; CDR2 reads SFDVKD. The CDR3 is CATLGREDYGYTF. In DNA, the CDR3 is TGTGCCACCCTCGGCAGGGAGGACTATGGCTACACCTTC.

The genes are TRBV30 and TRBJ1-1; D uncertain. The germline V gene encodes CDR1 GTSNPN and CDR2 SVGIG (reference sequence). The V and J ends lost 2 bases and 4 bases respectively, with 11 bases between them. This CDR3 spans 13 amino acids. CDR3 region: CAWSLGLGTEAFF. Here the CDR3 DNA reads TGTGCCTGGAGTTTAGGGCTCGGCACTGAAGCTTTCTTT.

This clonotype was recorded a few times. The CDR3 reads CASSFRTELINYGYTF. The CDR3 nucleotides are TGTGCCAGCAGCTTCCGGACAGAATTAATTAACTATGGCTACACCTTC. The gene calls are TRBV12-3 or TRBV12-4 and TRBJ1-2; D is perhaps TRBD1 (6 bases). The germline V and J ends were trimmed by 6 bases and 1 base, with 18 bases remaining between them. The CDR3 length is 16 residues.

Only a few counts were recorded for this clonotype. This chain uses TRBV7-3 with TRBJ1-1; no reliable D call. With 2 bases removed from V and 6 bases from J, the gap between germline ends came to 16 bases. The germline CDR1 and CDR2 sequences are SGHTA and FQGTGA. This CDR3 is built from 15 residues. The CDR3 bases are TGTGCCAGCAGCTTAGGAATTGGTCCGGACCCTGAAGCTTTCTTT. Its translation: CASSLGIGPDPEAFF. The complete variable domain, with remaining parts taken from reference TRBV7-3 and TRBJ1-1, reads GAGVSQTPSNKVTEKGKYVELRCDPISGHTALYWYRQSLGQGPEFLIYFQGTGAADDSGLPNDRFFAVRPEGSVSTLKIQRTERGDSAVYLCASSLGIGPDPEAFFGQGTRLTVV.